The TCR beta chain described here comes from a study of blood T cell repertoires in COVID-19. The wider study: PBMCs, B-cell-depleted T cells, or T cells were the source of the cDNA or gDNA that made up the material.

CDR1 and CDR2 from the germline V gene are SEHNR and FQNEAQ (reference sequence). Trimming shortened V by 4 bases and J by 6 bases, and 12 bases separated the two germline ends. The CDR3 runs to 14 residues. Participants' reported clinical history set cohort assignment. People in the exposed group encountered a COVID-19 case within 2 weeks before entering the study. Per the original data handling: Amplification with reference gene primers provided the estimates of nucleated cell counts. Some clones are missing from TCRdb's copy, which holds only in-frame ones; the method was immunoSEQ multiplex PCR. V, J and clone size reflect that table, while D and trimming were determined from the DNA. The sample has around 400,000 clones; 70% to 90% are singletons.

This receptor was taken from a woman aged 18 to 35 who had been exposed to COVID-19. Specimen: PBMCs or T cells enriched from blood (not recorded which). J is TRBJ1-4 and V is TRBV7-9; D is undetermined. For the CDR3, the DNA is TGTGCCAGCAGCTCGACCCTTGGGCATGAAAAACTGTTTTTT. Protein: CASSSTLGHEKLFF. The whole variable domain, filled in from reference TRBV7-9 and TRBJ1-4, reads DTGVSQNPRHKITKRGQNVTFRCDPISEHNRLYWYRQTLGQGPEFLTYFQNEAQLEKSRLLSDRFSAERPKGSFSTLEIQRTEQGDSAMYLCASSSTLGHEKLFFGSGTQLSVL.